The 10 T cell receptor beta chains below come from one sample, sequenced in a study of cytomegalovirus exposure and HLA in healthy donors (dated by TCRdb to 2016 to 2017). The method was the immunoSEQ multiplex PCR assay. For the multiplex PCR, a mixture combining 60 forward primers for TCR Vbeta segments and 13 reverse primers for TCR Jbeta segments was used. TCRdb's version of the immuneACCESS table is confined to in-frame rearrangements and falls short of the full clone set. An unresolved V gene accounts for under half of the shortfall where checked; the remainder is of unknown origin. The sample's clone listing holds 90,000 to 130,000 clones. The top ten hold 3.5% to 4.5% of the sample. Material: PBMCs. The source of these receptors is a man between 25 and 39 years old in good health and CMV-seronegative.

The chain is built from TRBV5-1 and TRBJ1-5; 12 positions match TRBD1. Germline V lookup: CDR1 SGHRS, CDR2 YFSETQ. Unmatched junction bases numbered 6, after V lost 0 bases and J lost 5 bases. This CDR3 is 17 amino acids long. Written as DNA, the CDR3 is TGCGCCAGCAGCTTGGGACCGGGACAGGGGGCTTATCAGCCCCAGCATTTT. As protein: CASSLGPGQGAYQPQHF.

The chain recombines TRBV6-1 with TRBJ2-2; 14 bases line up with TRBD2. Per the germline V gene, CDR1 is MNHNS and CDR2 is SASEGT. V shed 4 bases, J shed 6 bases, and the junction held 4 bases outside the gene matches. The CDR3 is 16 amino acids. The chain's CDR3 is CASSGRLAGGPGELFF. The CDR3 DNA reads TGTGCCAGCAGTGGAAGACTAGCGGGGGGGCCCGGGGAGCTGTTTTTT.

The chain employs TRBV7-3 and TRBJ1-1, with TRBD1 as a possible D gene (5 bases). The CDR3 extends over 15 amino acids. The germline V gene encodes CDR1 SGHTA and CDR2 FQGTGA. Trimming stripped 2 bases from V and 3 bases from J, with 13 bases between. The CDR3 DNA reads TGTGCCAGCAGCTTACAGGGTCCAGGGCACACTGAAGCTTTCTTT. The encoded protein is CASSLQGPGHTEAFF.

This chain uses TRBV6-5 with TRBJ2-7; tentative D call: TRBD2 (7 bases). Germline CDR1 is MNHEY and CDR2 is SVGAGI. This CDR3 has 14 residues. The V end was cut by 4 bases, the J end by 3 bases, with 13 bases between. CDR3 loop: CASSWGGSGYEQYF. The DNA of the CDR3 is TGTGCCAGCAGTTGGGGGGGCTCCGGCTACGAGCAGTACTTC.

V gene TRBV6-5 combines with J gene TRBJ2-7; weak D call: TRBD2 (6 bases). The CDR3 has 16 residues. Germline CDR1 MNHEY, CDR2 SVGAGI. V lost 1 base and J lost 5, with 18 bases in between. For the CDR3, the DNA is TGTGCCAGCAGTTACTGGGGGGTCGGCATCGGAGACGAGCAGTACTTC. The encoded protein is CASSYWGVGIGDEQYF.

This chain uses TRBV2 with TRBJ1-2, with D perhaps matching TRBD1 (6 bases). V lost 5 bases, J lost 5 bases, and 15 bases lay in between. There are 14 residues in the CDR3. The germline V gene has CDR1 SNHLY and CDR2 FYNNEI. The CDR3 here is CASSQVTGNYGYTF. Here the CDR3 DNA reads TGTGCCAGCAGTCAAGTTACAGGGAATTATGGCTACACCTTC. Using reference TRBV2 and TRBJ1-2 for the parts outside the CDR3, the full variable domain is EPEVTQTPSHQVTQMGQEVILRCVPISNHLYFYWYRQILGQKVEFLVSFYNNEISEKSEIFDDQFSVERPDGSNFTLKIRSTKLEDSAMYFCASSQVTGNYGYTFGSGTRLTVV.

The chain combines TRBV18 with TRBJ2-1, with 10 bases identical to TRBD1. CDR1 is KGHSH and CDR2 is LQKENI in the germline V gene. J lost 2 bases, V lost 4 bases, and 2 bases had no gene match. CDR3 size: 15 residues. In nucleotides, the CDR3 is TGTGCCAGCTCACTAGACAGGGGGCCCTACAATGAGCAGTTCTTC. Amino acid sequence: CASSLDRGPYNEQFF. Using reference TRBV18 and TRBJ2-1 for the parts outside the CDR3, the full variable domain is NAGVMQNPRHLVRRRGQEARLRCSPMKGHSHVYWYRQLPEEGLKFMVYLQKENIIDESGMPKERFSAEFPKEGPSILRIQQVVRGDSAAYFCASSLDRGPYNEQFFGPGTRLTVL.

The CDR3: CAISELVTGILHF. The CDR3 DNA reads TGTGCCATCAGTGAGTTGGTGACAGGGATTCTCCACTTT. The chain couples TRBV10-3 to TRBJ1-6, with 7 bases fitting TRBD1. The CDR3 contains 13 residues. V was clipped by 1 base and J by 16 bases; unmatched bases: 7. Germline CDR1 is ENHRY and CDR2 is SYGVKD.

The rearrangement joins TRBV5-4 to TRBJ2-7, with 9 bases aligning to TRBD1. The J segment lost 2 bases and the V segment lost 4 bases, leaving 7 bases of the junction unmatched. The V gene's germline CDR1 is SGHNT and CDR2 YYREEE (reference sequence). The CDR3 spans 15 residues. Written as DNA, the CDR3 is TGTGCCAGCAGCCAGAGACAGGGGGGGACCTACGAGCAGTACTTC. Translation: CASSQRQGGTYEQYF.

V gene TRBV5-6 combines with J gene TRBJ2-5; 9 positions match TRBD2. The V gene end was trimmed by 4 bases and the J gene end by 4 bases; junction bases not matched to a gene: 2. Germline V gene lookup returns CDR1 SGHDT and CDR2 YYEEEE. The CDR3 is 13 amino acids. The CDR3 region is CASSGLAIETQYF. CDR3 nucleotide sequence: TGTGCCAGCAGCGGACTAGCGATAGAGACCCAGTACTTC. Based on the CDR3 plus reference TRBV5-6 and TRBJ2-5, the full variable domain is DAGVTQSPTHLIKTRGQQVTLRCSPKSGHDTVSWYQQALGQGPQFIFQYYEEEERQRGNFPDRFSGHQFPNYSSELNVNALLLGDSALYLCASSGLAIETQYFGPGTRLLVL.